What follows are 30 T cell receptor beta chains derived from one specimen sequenced in a study of cytomegalovirus exposure and HLA in healthy donors. PCR used 60 Vbeta primers and 13 Jbeta primers. Produced via immunoSEQ multiplex PCR; TCRdb's table is partial and in-frame only. Of 100,000 to 150,000 clones in the sample, more than 70% were seen once. Input material: PBMCs. These receptors all stem from a man aged 30 to 45 in good health and CMV-seronegative.

CDR3: CASSLVRVDQPQHF. As DNA, the CDR3 is TGTGCCAGCAGCTTAGTCAGGGTGGACCAGCCCCAGCATTTT. The chain is built from TRBV7-2 and TRBJ1-5; D might be TRBD1 (5 bases). There are 14 residues in the CDR3. V lost 1 base to trimming and J lost 7 bases, with 11 bases between them. Germline assignment: CDR1 SGHTA and CDR2 FQGNSA.

This clone was detected only a few times. This rearrangement joins TRBV4-1 to TRBJ1-1, with a possible D match to TRBD1 (6 bases). CDR1 is MGHRA and CDR2 is YSYEKL in the germline V gene. The CDR3 covers 17 residues. V dropped 3 bases and J dropped 1 base, with 18 bases sitting between them. The CDR3 spells CASSHRLGGHWNTEAFF. The CDR3 DNA is TGCGCCAGCAGCCATCGTTTAGGGGGACACTGGAACACTGAAGCTTTCTTT.

There are a few counts of this clone. The CDR3 loop reads CASSFDRGDSPLHF. Here the CDR3 DNA reads TGTGCCAGCAGTTTCGACAGGGGGGATTCACCCCTCCACTTT. The chain has TRBV5-4 and TRBJ1-6; 9 bases agree with TRBD1. The junction had 5 bases not matched to a gene; V was cut back by 5 bases and J by 8 bases. Per germline, CDR1 SGHNT and CDR2 YYREEE (reference sequence). The CDR3 has 14 amino acids.

A few counts support this clone. Other nucleotide sequences from this sample produce the same CDR3. The chain carries TRBV7-2 and TRBJ1-5; D might be TRBD1 (6 bases). V was pared by 5 bases and J by 4 bases, with 12 bases between. Per the germline V gene, CDR1 is SGHTA and CDR2 is FQGNSA. This CDR3 has 14 amino acids. CDR3 in DNA: TGTGCCAGCAGCCCGGACAGAGGAAATCAGCCCCAGCATTTT. Protein: CASSPDRGNQPQHF.

Remarks on this clone: The final CDR3 position lacks the conserved phenylalanine or tryptophan, pointing to a likely read error. The DNA is omitted, as the CDR3 cannot be located on it reliably, and the CDR3 follows TCRdb's listing. The V call is TRBV6-4, the J call TRBJ1-6; the tabulated D call, TRBD1, remains unverified against the DNA. Inclusive of both ends, the CDR3 amounts to 14 amino acids. In germline, CDR1 is MRHNA, CDR2 SNTAGT. The CDR3: CAGNSHRVYETGNL.

This clone was seen only once. The rearrangement joins TRBV27 to TRBJ2-6; tentative D call: TRBD2 (7 bases). The germline CDR1 and CDR2 sequences are MNHEY and SMNVEV (reference sequence). The CDR3 length is 15 residues. The V end was cut by 7 bases, the J end by 4 bases, with 14 bases between. CDR3 nucleotides: TGTGCCAGCACCCAAGGGGGGGCCGGGGCCAACGTCCTGACTTTC. Translating gives CASTQGGAGANVLTF.

The chain carries TRBV2 and TRBJ2-7; 9 bases agree with TRBD1. From germline, CDR1 is SNHLY and CDR2 FYNNEI. CDR3 length: 15 residues. Germline trimming cut 5 bases from V and 0 bases from J; bases unmatched to any gene: 5. CDR3 in amino acids: CASSPRDRDSYEQYF. The CDR3 DNA sequence: TGTGCCAGCAGTCCCCGGGACAGGGACTCCTACGAGCAGTACTTC.

The V gene is TRBV6-1, the J gene TRBJ1-6; D unclear. CDR1 is MNHNS, CDR2 SASEGT, per germline. The CDR3 length is 16 residues. V was cut by 2 bases and J by 2 bases, with 10 bases left in between. DNA of the CDR3: TGTGCCAGCAGTGAATTCGAGGCTACCTATAATTCACCCCTCCACTTT. This gives the protein CASSEFEATYNSPLHF.

This sequence joins TRBV9 and TRBJ2-3, with 10 bases that match TRBD2. CDR1 and CDR2 from the germline V gene are SGDLS and YYNGEE. The CDR3 has 17 residues. Trimming took 4 bases from V and 2 from J; bases not matched to a gene: 10. The chain's CDR3 is CASSPGGAGGFTDTQYF. CDR3 bases: TGTGCCAGCAGCCCCGGGGGAGCGGGGGGGTTCACAGATACGCAGTATTTT.

V gene TRBV19 combines with J gene TRBJ1-1; 9 positions match TRBD1. V was clipped by 8 bases and J by 0 bases; unmatched bases: 7. Germline lookup yields CDR1 LNHDA and CDR2 SQIVND (reference sequence). The CDR3 has 15 amino acids. The CDR3 bases are TGTGCCAGTTATTACAGGGGGCTGATGAACACTGAAGCTTTCTTT. The encoded protein is CASYYRGLMNTEAFF.

On this clone: Other DNA sequences in this specimen translate into the identical CDR3. CDR3 loop: CASSGPTDTQYF. DNA of the CDR3: TGTGCCAGCTCAGGCCCTACAGATACGCAGTATTTT. This sequence joins TRBV18 and TRBJ2-3; D is undetermined. The length of the CDR3 is 12 residues. Germline lookup yields CDR1 KGHSH and CDR2 LQKENI. Between the trimmed V and J ends, which lost 5 bases and 3 bases, there was a span of 6 bases.

The rearrangement joins TRBV5-5 to TRBJ2-1; TRBD2 matches 11 bases. Unmatched junction bases numbered 17, after V lost 5 bases and J lost 4 bases. The CDR3 extends over 19 amino acids. The germline V gene encodes CDR1 SGHKS and CDR2 YYEKEE (reference sequence). The CDR3 here is CASRRDFSGGAPIYNEQFF. The DNA for the CDR3 is TGTGCCAGCAGACGCGACTTTAGCGGGGGGGCCCCAATATACAATGAGCAGTTCTTC.

The chain uses TRBV2 and TRBJ2-1, with TRBD1 as a possible D gene (6 bases). Looked up from germline, CDR1 is SNHLY and CDR2 is FYNNEI. This CDR3 comprises 16 residues. V lost 2 bases, J lost 7 bases, and 18 bases lay in between. CDR3 sequence (DNA): TGTGCCAGCAGTGAATCCCGCCAGGGGATTTGGAATGAGCAGTTCTTC. This encodes CASSESRQGIWNEQFF.

The V gene is TRBV11-2, the J gene TRBJ2-7; 7 bases are a match to TRBD1. From germline, CDR1 is SGHAT and CDR2 FQNNGV. The V segment lost 0 bases and the J segment 4 bases; nucleotides outside the gene matches: 6. The CDR3 loop spans 15 amino acids. The CDR3 here is CASSLDHGQAYEQYF. CDR3 DNA: TGTGCCAGCAGCTTAGACCACGGACAGGCATACGAGCAGTACTTC.

The V gene is TRBV25-1, the J gene TRBJ1-2, with TRBD1 matching over 8 bases. The CDR3 has 16 amino acids. Looked up from germline, CDR1 is MGHDK and CDR2 is SYGVNS. Trimming took 1 base from V and 7 from J; bases not matched to a gene: 11. This CDR3 reads CASSEFWTGRDAGYTF. In DNA, the CDR3 is TGTGCCAGCAGTGAATTCTGGACAGGGAGGGACGCTGGCTACACCTTC.

This clone was detected only a few times. The chain has TRBV5-4 and TRBJ2-7; 9 nucleotides match TRBD2. This CDR3 has 15 residues. Germline V gives CDR1 SGHNT, CDR2 YYREEE (reference sequence). Trimming at V came to 0 bases and at J to 3 bases, leaving 4 bases not matched to a gene. CDR3 DNA sequence: TGTGCCAGCAGCTTGGGCCAGCGGGGGGACTACGAGCAGTACTTC. This gives the protein CASSLGQRGDYEQYF. The full variable domain, its missing parts supplied by reference TRBV5-4 and TRBJ2-7, is ETGVTQSPTHLIKTRGQQVTLRCSSQSGHNTVSWYQQALGQGPQFIFQYYREEENGRGNFPPRFSGLQFPNYSSELNVNALELDDSALYLCASSLGQRGDYEQYFGPGTRLTVT.

This clone has just one count. V usage is TRBV5-6 and J usage is TRBJ1-1, with TRBD1 matching 12 bases. The CDR3 runs to 15 residues. Germline-derived CDR1 and CDR2 are SGHDT and YYEEEE. The V segment lost 3 bases and the J segment 5 bases; nucleotides outside the gene matches: 5. This chain's CDR3 is CASSWGTGGWTEAFF. The DNA for the CDR3 is TGTGCCAGCAGCTGGGGGACAGGGGGCTGGACTGAAGCTTTCTTT.

This chain links TRBV7-2 with TRBJ2-2, with D perhaps matching TRBD2 (5 bases). Trimming shortened V by 6 bases and J by 5 bases, and 16 bases separated the two germline ends. This CDR3 comprises 15 residues. Germline V CDR1 and CDR2: SGHTA, FQGNSA. The CDR3 sequence is CASRKRAEDTGELFF. The CDR3, as DNA: TGTGCCAGCAGAAAAAGGGCGGAGGATACCGGGGAGCTGTTTTTT.

In regard to this clone: A read error may account for a junction end that differs from germline. The chain recombines TRBV7-9 with TRBJ1-5, with D possibly TRBD1 on 6 matching bases. The CDR3 is made up of 13 amino acids. Germline CDR1 and CDR2: SEHNR and FQNEAQ (reference sequence). CDR3 bases: TGTTCCAGCAGCTTCGACAGGAATCAGCCCCAGCATTTT. It specifies CSSSFDRNQPQHF.

The gene calls are TRBV6-1 and TRBJ1-3, with TRBD1 as a possible D gene (6 bases). V lost 4 bases and J lost 2, with 18 bases in between. Germline V lookup: CDR1 MNHNS, CDR2 SASEGT. There are 17 residues in the CDR3. CDR3 coding DNA: TGTGCCAGCAGTGTCAAACCGGGACAAATAGCTGGAAACACCATATATTTT. Protein sequence: CASSVKPGQIAGNTIYF.

The CDR3 reads CASNAMTGAETLSYEQYF. The CDR3 DNA reads as TGCGCCAGCAACGCGATGACAGGGGCCGAGACCCTCTCCTACGAGCAGTACTTC. This chain links TRBV5-1 with TRBJ2-7; 8 bases fit TRBD1. V shed 6 bases, J shed 0 bases, and the junction held 17 bases outside the gene matches. Germline V gene sequence: CDR1 SGHRS, CDR2 YFSETQ. The CDR3 runs to 18 residues.

The J gene is TRBJ2-5, the V gene TRBV4-2; 9 positions match TRBD2. The CDR3 covers 17 residues. Looked up from germline, CDR1 is LGHNA and CDR2 is YNFKEQ. V was clipped by 0 bases and J by 4 bases; unmatched bases: 9. The CDR3 sequence: CASSQDPTGGGGETQYF. DNA of the CDR3: TGTGCCAGCAGCCAAGACCCGACTGGCGGGGGGGGAGAGACCCAGTACTTC.

The chain uses TRBV7-9 and TRBJ2-5; 7 bases fit TRBD1. The last part of the DNA fits TRBJ2-7 better; the J call may be wrong. The CDR3 totals 16 residues. CDR1 and CDR2 from the germline V gene are SEHNR and FQNEAQ (reference sequence). CDR3 nucleotides: TGTGCCAGCAGTTCATACAAAGGGACAGCGAACTACGAGCAGTACTTC. This gives the protein CASSSYKGTANYEQYF.

The chain employs TRBV5-6 and TRBJ1-5; the D is unclear. Trimming shortened V by 4 bases and J by 4 bases, and 15 bases separated the two germline ends. The CDR3 is 15 residues long. From germline, CDR1 is SGHDT and CDR2 YYEEEE. The CDR3, as DNA: TGTGCCAGCAGCCGGAGGCCTTATTGGAATCAGCCCCAGCATTTT. It specifies CASSRRPYWNQPQHF.

The chain couples TRBV27 to TRBJ1-4; weak D call: TRBD1 (5 bases). Trimming removed 2 bases at V and 8 bases at J, with 12 bases between. Germline-derived CDR1 and CDR2 are MNHEY and SMNVEV (reference sequence). CDR3 size: 14 residues. The CDR3 sequence is CASSLRGFGEKLFF. DNA of the CDR3: TGTGCCAGCAGTTTACGGGGGTTTGGGGAAAAACTGTTTTTT.

This sequence joins TRBV9 and TRBJ2-5, with TRBD1 matching over 9 bases. Germline CDR1 reads SGDLS; CDR2 reads YYNGEE. There are 14 residues in the CDR3. The trim removed 3 bases at V and 4 bases at J, leaving 4 bases unmatched. CDR3 DNA sequence: TGTGCCAGCAGCGCGGGACAGGGACCAGAGACCCAGTACTTC. This encodes CASSAGQGPETQYF. The variable domain in full, completed from reference TRBV9 and TRBJ2-5, reads DSGVTQTPKHLITATGQRVTLRCSPRSGDLSVYWYQQSLDQGLQFLIQYYNGEERAKGNILERFSAQQFPDLHSELNLSSLELGDSALYFCASSAGQGPETQYFGPGTRLLVL.

This rearrangement joins TRBV19 to TRBJ2-2, with no clear D. Trimming left V 3 bases short and J 4 bases short, with 18 bases between. CDR3 size: 17 residues. CDR1 is LNHDA and CDR2 is SQIVND in the germline V gene (reference sequence). This CDR3 reads CASSMEVLGTVTGELFF. The CDR3 DNA reads TGTGCCAGTAGTATGGAAGTTTTGGGCACAGTCACCGGGGAGCTGTTTTTT.

The rearrangement links TRBV9 to TRBJ2-7, with 7 bases fitting TRBD1. This CDR3 spans 14 amino acids. The V and J ends lost 4 bases and 6 bases, in that order; junction bases with no gene match: 10. Germline assignment: CDR1 SGDLS and CDR2 YYNGEE. The DNA of the CDR3 is TGTGCCAGCAGCCCTGACAGGGAACCGGGCGAGCAGTACTTC. Its translation: CASSPDREPGEQYF.

The sample holds a few counts of this clone. This sequence joins TRBV5-6 and TRBJ2-1; D is uncertain. Germline V CDR1 and CDR2: SGHDT, YYEEEE. CDR3 length: 14 amino acids. V lost 3 bases to trimming and J lost 2 bases, with 9 bases between them. Here the CDR3 DNA reads TGTGCCAGCAGCTCTGAACTTACCTACAATGAGCAGTTCTTC. Protein product: CASSSELTYNEQFF. Together with reference TRBV5-6 and TRBJ2-1, the CDR3 gives the full variable domain: DAGVTQSPTHLIKTRGQQVTLRCSPKSGHDTVSWYQQALGQGPQFIFQYYEEEERQRGNFPDRFSGHQFPNYSSELNVNALLLGDSALYLCASSSELTYNEQFFGPGTRLTVL.

This clone came up a few times. The rearrangement links TRBV18 to TRBJ1-4; perhaps TRBD1 as D (6 bases). V dropped 3 bases and J dropped 4 bases, with 12 bases sitting between them. Germline lookup yields CDR1 KGHSH and CDR2 LQKENI. This CDR3 spans 15 amino acids. The CDR3 reads CASSPRGTLNEKLFF. The CDR3 nucleotides are TGTGCCAGCTCACCGAGAGGGACACTTAATGAAAAACTGTTTTTT.